This record looks at one T cell receptor (beta chain) sequence and its context. A single count supports this clone. What antigen it recognizes has not been identified. No base qualities exist here, and no much larger clone lies one base off it. TCRbeta CDR3 regions were amplified from genomic DNA by means of the immunoSEQ Assay, a bias-controlled multiplex PCR. As for the authors' bioinformatics: The number of nucleated cells in each sample was estimated by amplification of reference gene primers within the assay. To quantify the absolute abundance of each unique TCRbeta CDR3 rearrangement, sequence reads were collapsed and filtered. For each sample, productive Simpson clonality was calculated as the square root of Simpson's diversity index over productive rearrangements. TCRdb limited this immuneACCESS table to in-frame rearrangements with V and J called. A share of clones is missing; checked studies link under half to unresolved V genes, and the rest is unexplained. The D gene and trimming were derived from the DNA, and the V and J assignments and clone size from that table. The sample includes about 300,000 clones, with about nine tenths observed a single time. The ten largest clones add up to just under 7% of the sample.

The sample comes from a study of blood T cell repertoires in COVID-19 (dated by TCRdb to 2018 to 2021). General notes on the study: The collaborator samples originated in the United States, Italy and Spain and spanned the acute and convalescent phases of COVID-19. Where available, HLA class I and class II types were obtained from metadata supplied by the sample provider rather than from assay-based typing. Subjects who had been exposed to COVID-19, were actively infected with it, or had recovered from it provided the deeply sampled blood TCRbeta repertoires that made up the dataset. The material from the prospective study consisted of cDNA or gDNA derived from T cells, B-cell-depleted T cells, or PBMCs. The repertoires were made available in a free public database intended to serve as a resource for research on the immune response to SARS-CoV-2. The sample metadata nearly always contained a de-identified subject ID, COVID-19 status, age in years and sex. The samples were drawn from the first 160 participants of the ongoing ImmuneRACE study and from 1,254 subjects provided by 6 global collaborators. Paper-wide results and their limitations: How much clinical and demographic metadata was included differed by source and by participant, and the metadata was provided uncurated.

Germline trimming: 1 base from V, 4 bases from J; junction bases outside gene matches: 10. The germline V gene encodes CDR1 MNHNS and CDR2 SASEGT. The CDR3 runs 16 residues from the cysteine to the phenylalanine. Only the CDR3 part of the read is kept: 48 bases, read in frame from the first base. A second Seattle source provided samples from volunteer blood donors who had recovered from COVID-19. The collaborating institutions used their own protocols to collect whole blood in K2EDTA tubes. Collaborator samples were shipped for TCRbeta analysis as frozen whole blood, isolated PBMCs, or DNA extracted from either sample type.

Material: peripheral blood. The chain couples TRBV6-1 to TRBJ2-7, and 7 bases in between align with TRBD2. This receptor was taken from a woman aged 30 to 39 who had recovered from COVID-19. At the DNA level, the sequence is TGTGCCAGCAGTGAAGGGGGAAGCGGGGCCACATACGAGCAGTACTTC. It specifies CASSEGGSGATYEQYF.